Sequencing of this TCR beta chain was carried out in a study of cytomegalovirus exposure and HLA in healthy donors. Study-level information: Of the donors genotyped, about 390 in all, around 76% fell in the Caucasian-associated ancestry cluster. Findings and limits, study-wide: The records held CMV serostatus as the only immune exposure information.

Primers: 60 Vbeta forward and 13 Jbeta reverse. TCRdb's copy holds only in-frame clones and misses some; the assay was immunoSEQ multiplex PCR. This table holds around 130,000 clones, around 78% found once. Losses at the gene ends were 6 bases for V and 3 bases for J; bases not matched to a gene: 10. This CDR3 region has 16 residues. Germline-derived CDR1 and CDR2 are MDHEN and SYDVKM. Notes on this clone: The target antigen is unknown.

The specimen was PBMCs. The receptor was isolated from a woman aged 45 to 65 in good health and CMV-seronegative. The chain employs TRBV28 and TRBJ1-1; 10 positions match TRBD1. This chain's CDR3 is CASSPTVGQGHTEAFF. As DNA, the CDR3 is TGTGCCAGCAGCCCCACGGTGGGACAGGGGCACACTGAAGCTTTCTTT. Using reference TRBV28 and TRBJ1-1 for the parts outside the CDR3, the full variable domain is DVKVTQSSRYLVKRTGEKVFLECVQDMDHENMFWYRQDPGLGLRLIYFSYDVKMKEKGDIPEGYSVSREKKERFSLILESASTNQTSMYLCASSPTVGQGHTEAFFGQGTRLTVV.